This entry features one T cell receptor beta chain sequence. Antigen specificity is unknown. The data originate from a study of CD8 T cells in ankylosing spondylitis. Study results and caveats: Several highly homologous variants formed a TCR beta motif that appeared characteristic of ankylosing spondylitis blood. In ankylosing spondylitis patients, matched synovial fluid reportedly showed significant enrichment of disease-linked clones. Some of the motif variants had earlier been found in reactive arthritis patients' fluid and blood.

A quantitative 5'-RACE method, one with molecular barcodes, was used to make TCR beta libraries. Via MiXCR, TCRdb re-called the 5' RACE reads, giving one row per CDR3 protein. The profile shows approximately 550,000 distinct CDR3 sequences, roughly 13% of them singletons. V gave up 3 bases and J gave up 2 bases; unmatched junction bases: 2. The CDR3 contains 15 residues. CDR1 and CDR2 (germline): LNHNV, YYDKDF (reference sequence). This receptor was identified in a male donor with ankylosing spondylitis. The chain combines TRBV15 with TRBJ2-1, with TRBD2 matching 9 bases. The sequencing input was blood, either unsorted or a sorted T cell fraction (not recorded which). Here the CDR3 DNA reads TGTGCCACCAGCAGGGGACTAGCTACCTACAATGAGCAGTTCTTC. Protein sequence: CATSRGLATYNEQFF.